This TCR beta chain derives from a study of T cells in tuberculosis. Whole-study context: A South African cohort included IGRA-negative adolescents, latently infected IGRA-positive adolescents and adults with active tuberculosis.

Measured with immunoSEQ multiplex PCR; TCRdb has only the in-frame clones, and not every one. The sample has 25,000 to 35,000 clones; 95% to 96% are singletons. Each donor contributed about 100,000 T cells on average, unsorted. The CDR3 is 14 amino acids. J lost 6 bases, V lost 1 base, and 4 bases had no gene match. CDR1 and CDR2 from the germline V gene are SGHAT and FQNNGV. The chain carries TRBV11-2 and TRBJ1-2, with 8 bases identical to TRBD1. This sequence was found in a donor aged 5-35 years with latent tuberculosis or without tuberculosis infection. Sample: PBMCs. The CDR3 nucleotides read TGTGCCAGCAGCTTAGCCAGGGGGCGTGATGGCTACACCTTC. Amino acid sequence: CASSLARGRDGYTF.